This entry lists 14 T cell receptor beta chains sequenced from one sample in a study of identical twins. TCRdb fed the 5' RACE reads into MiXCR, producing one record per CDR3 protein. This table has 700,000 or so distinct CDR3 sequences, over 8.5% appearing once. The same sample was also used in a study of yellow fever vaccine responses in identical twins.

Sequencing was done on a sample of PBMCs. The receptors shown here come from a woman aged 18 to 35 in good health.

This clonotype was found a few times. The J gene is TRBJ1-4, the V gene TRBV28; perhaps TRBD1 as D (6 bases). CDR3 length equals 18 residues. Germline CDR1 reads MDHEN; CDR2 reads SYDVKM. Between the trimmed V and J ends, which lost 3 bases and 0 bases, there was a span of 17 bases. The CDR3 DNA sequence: TGTGCCAGCAGTTTTGCCGGGGGCGCCTTCCCAACTAATGAAAAACTGTTTTTT. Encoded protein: CASSFAGGAFPTNEKLFF.

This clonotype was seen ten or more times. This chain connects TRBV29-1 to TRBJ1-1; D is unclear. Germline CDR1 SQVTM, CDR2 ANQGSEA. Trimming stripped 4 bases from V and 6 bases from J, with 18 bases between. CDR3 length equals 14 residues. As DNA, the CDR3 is TGCAGCGTTGCTGAGCAGGCGGTGGGCGCTGAAGCTTTCTTT. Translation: CSVAEQAVGAEAFF.

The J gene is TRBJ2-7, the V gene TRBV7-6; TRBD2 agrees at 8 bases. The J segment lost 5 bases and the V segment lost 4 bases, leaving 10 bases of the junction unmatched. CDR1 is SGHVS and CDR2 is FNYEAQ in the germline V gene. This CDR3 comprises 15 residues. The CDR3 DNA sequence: TGTGCCAGCAGCTCGAAACCGACTAGCGCCCACGAGCAGTACTTC. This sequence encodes CASSSKPTSAHEQYF.

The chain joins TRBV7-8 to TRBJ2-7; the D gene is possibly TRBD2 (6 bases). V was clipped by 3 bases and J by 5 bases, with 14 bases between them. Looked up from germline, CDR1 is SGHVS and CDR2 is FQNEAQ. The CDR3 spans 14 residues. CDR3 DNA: TGTGCCAGCAGCTTTCGGGGGAGTATCGACGAGCAGTACTTC. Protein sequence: CASSFRGSIDEQYF.

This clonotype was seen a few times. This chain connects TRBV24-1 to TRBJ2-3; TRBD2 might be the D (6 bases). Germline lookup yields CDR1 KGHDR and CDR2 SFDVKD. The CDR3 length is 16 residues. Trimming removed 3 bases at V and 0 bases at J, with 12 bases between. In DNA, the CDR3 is TGTGCCACCAGTGATGGGGGACTGACTAGCACAGATACGCAGTATTTT. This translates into CATSDGGLTSTDTQYF.

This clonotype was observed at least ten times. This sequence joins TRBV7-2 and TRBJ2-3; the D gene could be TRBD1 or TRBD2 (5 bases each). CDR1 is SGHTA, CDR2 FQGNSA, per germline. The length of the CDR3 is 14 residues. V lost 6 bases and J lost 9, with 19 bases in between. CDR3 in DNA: TGTGCCAGCAGTTCCTCCGGGACCAAGCGAACGCAGTATTTT. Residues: CASSSSGTKRTQYF.

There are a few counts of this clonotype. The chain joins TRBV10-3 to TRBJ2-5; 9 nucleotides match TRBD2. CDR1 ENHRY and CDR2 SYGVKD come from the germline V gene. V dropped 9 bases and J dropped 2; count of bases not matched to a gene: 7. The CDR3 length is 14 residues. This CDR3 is CAMAEAGGQETQYF. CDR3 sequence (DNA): TGTGCCATGGCTGAAGCGGGAGGACAAGAGACCCAGTACTTC.

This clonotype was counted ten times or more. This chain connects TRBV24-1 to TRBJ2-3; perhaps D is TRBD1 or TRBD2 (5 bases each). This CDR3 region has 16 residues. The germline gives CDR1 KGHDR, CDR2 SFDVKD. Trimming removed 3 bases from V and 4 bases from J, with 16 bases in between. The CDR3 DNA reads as TGTGCCACCAGTGATCCTAGCAGGGATGCCGCAGATACGCAGTATTTT. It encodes CATSDPSRDAADTQYF.

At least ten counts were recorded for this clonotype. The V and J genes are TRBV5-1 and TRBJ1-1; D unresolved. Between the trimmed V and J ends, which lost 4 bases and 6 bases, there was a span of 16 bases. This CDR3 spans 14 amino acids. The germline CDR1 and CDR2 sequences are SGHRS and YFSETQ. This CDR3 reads CASSLTKGWAEAFF. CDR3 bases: TGCGCCAGCAGCCTAACAAAGGGTTGGGCTGAAGCTTTCTTT.

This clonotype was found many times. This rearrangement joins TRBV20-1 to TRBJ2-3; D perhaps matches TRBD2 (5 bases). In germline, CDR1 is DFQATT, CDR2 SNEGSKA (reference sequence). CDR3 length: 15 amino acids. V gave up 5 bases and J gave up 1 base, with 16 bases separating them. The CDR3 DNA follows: TGCAGTGCTGTCCCCAGAGGGCTTGGCACAGATACGCAGTATTTT. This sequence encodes CSAVPRGLGTDTQYF.

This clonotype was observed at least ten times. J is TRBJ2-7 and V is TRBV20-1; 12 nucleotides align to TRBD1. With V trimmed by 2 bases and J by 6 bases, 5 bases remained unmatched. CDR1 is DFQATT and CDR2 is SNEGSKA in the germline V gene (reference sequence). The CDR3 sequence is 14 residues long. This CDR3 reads CSARPGQGAFEQYF. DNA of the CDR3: TGCAGTGCTAGACCGGGACAGGGGGCTTTCGAGCAGTACTTC.

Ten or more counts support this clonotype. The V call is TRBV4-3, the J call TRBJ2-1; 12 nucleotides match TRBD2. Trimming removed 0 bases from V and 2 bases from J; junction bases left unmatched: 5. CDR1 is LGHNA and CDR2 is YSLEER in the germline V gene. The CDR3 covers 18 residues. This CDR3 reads CASSQEDLAGGAYNEQFF. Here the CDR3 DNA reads TGCGCCAGCAGCCAAGAGGACCTAGCGGGGGGGGCCTACAATGAGCAGTTCTTC.

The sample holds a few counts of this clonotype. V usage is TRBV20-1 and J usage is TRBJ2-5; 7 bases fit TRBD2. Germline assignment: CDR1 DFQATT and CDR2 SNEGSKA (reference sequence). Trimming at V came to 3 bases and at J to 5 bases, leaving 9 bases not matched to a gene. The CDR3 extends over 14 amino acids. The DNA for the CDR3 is TGCAGTGCTAGGTGGTTTGCGGGGGTCGAGACCCAGTACTTC. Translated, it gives CSARWFAGVETQYF.

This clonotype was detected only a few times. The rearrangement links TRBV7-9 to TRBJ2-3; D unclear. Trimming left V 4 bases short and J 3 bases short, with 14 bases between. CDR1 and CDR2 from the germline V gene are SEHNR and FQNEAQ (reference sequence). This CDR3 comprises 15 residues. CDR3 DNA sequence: TGTGCCAGCAGCTCCCGGGTAATAGAGACAGATACGCAGTATTTT. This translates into CASSSRVIETDTQYF.